One T cell receptor (beta chain) is described in this entry. This may be a read error: a much more frequent sequence differs by one nucleotide. The CDR3 covers 15 residues. CDR1 is KGHDR and CDR2 is SFDVKD in the germline V gene. The sample is drawn from a study of naive and memory T cell subsets. Both TRBC1 and TRBC2 were covered by a beta constant-region primer of two equimolar oligonucleotides. Four rounds of PCR amplified the ligated cDNA using nested alpha and beta constant-region primers plus SP2. MiXCR, applied by TCRdb to the UMI-ligation and nested PCR reads, yields one record per CDR3 protein. The sample records approximately 2,500 distinct CDR3 sequences, approximately 5.2% being singletons. CD8 T cells were positively selected from what remained after CD4 positive selection.

Sequencing input: CD4+ TEMRA cells from blood. Specified subset: effector memory re-expressing CD45RA, CD45RA+ CD27-. The chain couples TRBV24-1 to TRBJ2-5; TRBD2 aligns across 7 bases. The sequence was obtained from a human donor in good health. The CDR3 reads CATSDPGEGPETQNF. The CDR3 nucleotides are TGTGCCACCAGTGACCCTGGGGAGGGGCCGGAGACCCAGAACTTC.